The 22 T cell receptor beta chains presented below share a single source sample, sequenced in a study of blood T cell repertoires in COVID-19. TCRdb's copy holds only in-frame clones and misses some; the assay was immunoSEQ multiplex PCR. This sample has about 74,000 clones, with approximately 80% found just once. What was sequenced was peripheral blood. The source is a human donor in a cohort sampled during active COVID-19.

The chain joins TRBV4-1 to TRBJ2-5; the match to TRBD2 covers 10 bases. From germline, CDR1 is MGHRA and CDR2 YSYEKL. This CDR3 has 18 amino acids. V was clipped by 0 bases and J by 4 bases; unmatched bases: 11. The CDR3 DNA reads TGCGCCAGCAGCCAAGATGGTCTAGCGGGAGTGGAAGGAGAGACCCAGTACTTC. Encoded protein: CASSQDGLAGVEGETQYF.

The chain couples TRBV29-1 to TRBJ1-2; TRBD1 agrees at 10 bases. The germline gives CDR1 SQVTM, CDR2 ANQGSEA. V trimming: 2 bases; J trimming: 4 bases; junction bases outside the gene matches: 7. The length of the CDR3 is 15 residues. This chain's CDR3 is CSVESQGTGAYGYTF. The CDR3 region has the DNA TGCAGCGTTGAAAGTCAAGGGACAGGGGCCTATGGCTACACCTTC. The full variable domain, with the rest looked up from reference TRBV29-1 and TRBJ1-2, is SAVISQKPSRDICQRGTSLTIQCQVDSQVTMMFWYRQQPGQSLTLIATANQGSEATYESGFVIDKFPISRPNLTFSTLTVSNMSPEDSSIYLCSVESQGTGAYGYTFGSGTRLTVV.

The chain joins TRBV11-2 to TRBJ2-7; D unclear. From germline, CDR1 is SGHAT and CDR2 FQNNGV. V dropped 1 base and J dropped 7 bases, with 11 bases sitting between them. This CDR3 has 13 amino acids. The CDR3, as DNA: TGTGCCAGCAGCTTAGTATCCACATCTGAGCAGTACTTC. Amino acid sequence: CASSLVSTSEQYF.

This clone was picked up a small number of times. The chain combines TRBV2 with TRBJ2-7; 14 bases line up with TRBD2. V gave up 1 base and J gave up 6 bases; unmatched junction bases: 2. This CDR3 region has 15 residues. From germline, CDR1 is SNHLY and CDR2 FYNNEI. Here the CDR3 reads CASSEVGLAGGEQYF. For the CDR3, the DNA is TGTGCCAGCAGTGAAGTAGGACTAGCGGGGGGCGAGCAGTACTTC. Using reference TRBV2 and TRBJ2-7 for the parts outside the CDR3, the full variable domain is EPEVTQTPSHQVTQMGQEVILRCVPISNHLYFYWYRQILGQKVEFLVSFYNNEISEKSEIFDDQFSVERPDGSNFTLKIRSTKLEDSAMYFCASSEVGLAGGEQYFGPGTRLTVT.

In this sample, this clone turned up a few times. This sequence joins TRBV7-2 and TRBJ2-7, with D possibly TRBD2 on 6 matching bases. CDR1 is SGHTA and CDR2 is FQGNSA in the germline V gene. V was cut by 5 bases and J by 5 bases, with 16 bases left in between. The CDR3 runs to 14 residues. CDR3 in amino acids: CASSRASREDEQYF. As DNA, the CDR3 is TGTGCCAGCAGCCGGGCGTCCAGGGAGGACGAGCAGTACTTC. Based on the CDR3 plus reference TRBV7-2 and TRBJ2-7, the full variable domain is GAGVSQSPSNKVTEKGKDVELRCDPISGHTALYWYRQSLGQGLEFLIYFQGNSAPDKSGLPSDRFSAERTGGSVSTLTIQRTQQEDSAVYLCASSRASREDEQYFGPGTRLTVT.

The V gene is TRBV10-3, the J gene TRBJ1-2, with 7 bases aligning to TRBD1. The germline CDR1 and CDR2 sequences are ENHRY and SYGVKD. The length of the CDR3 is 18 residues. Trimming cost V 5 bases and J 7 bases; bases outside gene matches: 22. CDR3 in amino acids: CAISPKTVGTVGSSGYTF. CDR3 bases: TGTGCCATCAGTCCTAAAACCGTTGGGACAGTGGGATCTTCTGGCTACACCTTC.

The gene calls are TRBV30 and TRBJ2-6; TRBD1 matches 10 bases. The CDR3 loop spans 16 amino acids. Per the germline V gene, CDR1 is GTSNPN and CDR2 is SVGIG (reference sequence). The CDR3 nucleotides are TGTGCGAAGGACAGGGGGGTGTCTTTTGGGGCCAACGTCCTGACTTTC. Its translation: CAKDRGVSFGANVLTF. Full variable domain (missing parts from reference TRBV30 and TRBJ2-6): SQTIHQWPATLVQPVGSPLSLECTVEGTSNPNLYWYRQAAGRGLQLLFYSVGIGQISSEVPQNLSASRPQDRQFILSSKKLLLSDSGFYLCAKDRGVSFGANVLTFGAGSRLTVL.

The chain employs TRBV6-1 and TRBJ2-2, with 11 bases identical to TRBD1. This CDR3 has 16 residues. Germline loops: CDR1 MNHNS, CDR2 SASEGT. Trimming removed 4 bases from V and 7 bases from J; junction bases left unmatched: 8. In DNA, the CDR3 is TGTGCCAGCAGTGTCCTCGGACAGGGGGCGGGCGGGGAGCTGTTTTTT. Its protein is CASSVLGQGAGGELFF.

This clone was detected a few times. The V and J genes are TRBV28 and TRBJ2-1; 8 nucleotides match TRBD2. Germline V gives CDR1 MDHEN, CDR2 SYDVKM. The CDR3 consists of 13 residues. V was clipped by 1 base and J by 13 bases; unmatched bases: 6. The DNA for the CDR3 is TGTGCCAGCAGTTTATTAGGGGGACTAGAACAGTTCTTC. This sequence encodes CASSLLGGLEQFF.

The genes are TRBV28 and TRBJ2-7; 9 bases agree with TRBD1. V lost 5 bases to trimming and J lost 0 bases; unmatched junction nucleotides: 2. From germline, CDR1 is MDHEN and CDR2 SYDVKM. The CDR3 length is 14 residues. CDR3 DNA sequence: TGTGCCAGCAGTGGGACAGGGAGCTCCTACGAGCAGTACTTC. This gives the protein CASSGTGSSYEQYF.

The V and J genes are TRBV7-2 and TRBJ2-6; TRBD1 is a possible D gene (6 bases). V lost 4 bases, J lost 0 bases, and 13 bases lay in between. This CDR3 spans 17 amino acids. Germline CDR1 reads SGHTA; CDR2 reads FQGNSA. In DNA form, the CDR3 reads TGTGCCAGCAGCTCCGTATCGGACAGCTCTGGGGCCAACGTCCTGACTTTC. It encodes CASSSVSDSSGANVLTF.

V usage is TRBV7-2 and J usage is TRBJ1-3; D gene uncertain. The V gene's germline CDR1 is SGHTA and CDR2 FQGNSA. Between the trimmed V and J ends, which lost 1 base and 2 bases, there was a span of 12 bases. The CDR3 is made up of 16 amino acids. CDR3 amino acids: CASSLVGGQAGNTIYF. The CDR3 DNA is TGTGCCAGCAGCTTAGTCGGAGGTCAGGCTGGAAACACCATATATTTT.

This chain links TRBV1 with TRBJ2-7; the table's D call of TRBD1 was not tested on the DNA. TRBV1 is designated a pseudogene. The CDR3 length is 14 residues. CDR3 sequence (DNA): TGCACCAGCAGCGACCGACAGGGGGAGGACGAGCAGTACTTC. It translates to CTSSDRQGEDEQYF.

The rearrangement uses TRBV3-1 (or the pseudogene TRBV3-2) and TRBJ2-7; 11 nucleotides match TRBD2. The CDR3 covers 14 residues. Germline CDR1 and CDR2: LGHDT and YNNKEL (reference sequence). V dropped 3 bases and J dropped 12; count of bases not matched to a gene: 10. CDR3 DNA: TGTGCCAGCAGCCACGGGACTAGCGGTCCTCGACGGTACTTC. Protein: CASSHGTSGPRRYF.

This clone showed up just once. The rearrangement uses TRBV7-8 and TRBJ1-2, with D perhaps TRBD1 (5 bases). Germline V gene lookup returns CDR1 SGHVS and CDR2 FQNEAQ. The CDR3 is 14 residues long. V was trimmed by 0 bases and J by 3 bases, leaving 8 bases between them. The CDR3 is CASSLAGRDYGYTF. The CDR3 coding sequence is TGTGCCAGCAGCTTAGCTGGCAGGGACTATGGCTACACCTTC.

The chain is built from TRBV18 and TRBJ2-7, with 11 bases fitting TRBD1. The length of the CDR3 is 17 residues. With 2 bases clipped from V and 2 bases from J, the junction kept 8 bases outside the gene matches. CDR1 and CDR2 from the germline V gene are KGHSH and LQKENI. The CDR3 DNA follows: TGTGCCAGCTCACCAGGTCTAAGGGACAGGGGGACCTACGAGCAGTACTTC. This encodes CASSPGLRDRGTYEQYF.

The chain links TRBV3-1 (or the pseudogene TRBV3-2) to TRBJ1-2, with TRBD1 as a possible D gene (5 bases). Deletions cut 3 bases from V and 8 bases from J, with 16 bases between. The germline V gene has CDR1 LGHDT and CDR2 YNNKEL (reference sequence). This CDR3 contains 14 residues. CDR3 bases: TGTGCCAGCAGCCAGGAAATCACAGGTCGGGGCTACACCTTC. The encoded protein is CASSQEITGRGYTF.

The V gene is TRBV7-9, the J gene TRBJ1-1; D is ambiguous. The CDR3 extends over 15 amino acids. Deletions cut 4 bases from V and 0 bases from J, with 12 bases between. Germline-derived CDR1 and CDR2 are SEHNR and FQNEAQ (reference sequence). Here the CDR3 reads CASSSDIRVNTEAFF. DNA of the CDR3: TGTGCCAGCAGCTCCGACATACGAGTGAACACTGAAGCTTTCTTT.

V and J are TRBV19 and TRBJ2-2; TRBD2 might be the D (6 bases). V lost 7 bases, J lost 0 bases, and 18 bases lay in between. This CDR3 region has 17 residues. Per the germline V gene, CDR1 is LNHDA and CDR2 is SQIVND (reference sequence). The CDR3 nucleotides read TGTGCCAGTATAGCCGGGTTGGGGGGACCGAACACCGGGGAGCTGTTTTTT. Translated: CASIAGLGGPNTGELFF.

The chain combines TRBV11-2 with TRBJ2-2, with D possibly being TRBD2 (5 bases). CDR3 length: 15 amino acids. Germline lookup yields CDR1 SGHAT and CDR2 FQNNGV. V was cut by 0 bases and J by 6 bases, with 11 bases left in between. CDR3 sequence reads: CASSLETGSPGELFF. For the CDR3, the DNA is TGTGCCAGCAGCTTAGAGACGGGGAGTCCCGGGGAGCTGTTTTTT. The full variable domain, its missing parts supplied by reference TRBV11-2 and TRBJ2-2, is EAGVAQSPRYKIIEKRQSVAFWCNPISGHATLYWYQQILGQGPKLLIQFQNNGVVDDSQLPKDRFSAERLKGVDSTLKIQPAKLEDSAVYLCASSLETGSPGELFFGEGSRLTVL.

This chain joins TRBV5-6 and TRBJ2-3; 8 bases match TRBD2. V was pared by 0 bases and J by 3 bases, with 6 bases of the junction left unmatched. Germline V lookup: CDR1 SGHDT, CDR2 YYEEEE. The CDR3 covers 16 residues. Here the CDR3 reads CASSLGAGTSTDTQYF. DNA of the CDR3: TGTGCCAGCAGCTTGGGGGCCGGGACTAGTACAGATACGCAGTATTTT.

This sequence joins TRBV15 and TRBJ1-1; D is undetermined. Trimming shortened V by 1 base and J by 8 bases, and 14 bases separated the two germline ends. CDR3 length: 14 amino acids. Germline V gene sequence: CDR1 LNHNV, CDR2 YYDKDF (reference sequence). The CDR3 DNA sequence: TGTGCCACCAGCAGAGGCGGCGCCTTGACGGAAGCTTTCTTT. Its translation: CATSRGGALTEAFF.